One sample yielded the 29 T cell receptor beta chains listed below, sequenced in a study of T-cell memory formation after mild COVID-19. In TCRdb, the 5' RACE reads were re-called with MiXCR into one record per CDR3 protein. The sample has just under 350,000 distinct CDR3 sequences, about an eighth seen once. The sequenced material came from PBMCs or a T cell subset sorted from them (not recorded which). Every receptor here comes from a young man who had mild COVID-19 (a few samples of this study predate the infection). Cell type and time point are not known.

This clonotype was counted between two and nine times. The DNA of the CDR3 is TGTGCTAGTGGTTTGTCCATCGTTCGTGCGGCGCGCCCGAATGTAGGCACCTTC. This gives the protein CASGLSIVRAARPNVGTF. The rearrangement links TRBV12-5 to TRBJ1-2; no reliable D call. The CDR3 runs to 18 residues. Germline loops: CDR1 LGHNT, CDR2 FRNRAP. V lost 2 bases, J lost 13 bases, and 32 bases lay in between.

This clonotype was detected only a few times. The CDR3: CASSETLSTDSNQPQHF. CDR3 DNA: TGTGCCAGCAGCGAGACCCTCTCGACTGATAGCAATCAGCCCCAGCATTTT. The V gene is TRBV2, the J gene TRBJ1-5; D is ambiguous. V was clipped by 6 bases and J by 0 bases, with 18 bases between them. From germline, CDR1 is SNHLY and CDR2 FYNNEI. The CDR3 runs 17 residues.

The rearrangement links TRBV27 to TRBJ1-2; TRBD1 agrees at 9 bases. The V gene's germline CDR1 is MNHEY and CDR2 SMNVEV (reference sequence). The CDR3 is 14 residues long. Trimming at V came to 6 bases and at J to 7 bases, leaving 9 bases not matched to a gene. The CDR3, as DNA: TGTGCCAGCAGCCCTTCCAGACAGGGGGTTGGCTACACCTTC. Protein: CASSPSRQGVGYTF.

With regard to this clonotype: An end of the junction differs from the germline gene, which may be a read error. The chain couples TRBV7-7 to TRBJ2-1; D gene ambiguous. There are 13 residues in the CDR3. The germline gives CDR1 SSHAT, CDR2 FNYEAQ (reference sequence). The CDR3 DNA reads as TGTGCTAGCAGCCCGGACCCGGGCTATGAGCAGTTCTTC. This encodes CASSPDPGYEQFF.

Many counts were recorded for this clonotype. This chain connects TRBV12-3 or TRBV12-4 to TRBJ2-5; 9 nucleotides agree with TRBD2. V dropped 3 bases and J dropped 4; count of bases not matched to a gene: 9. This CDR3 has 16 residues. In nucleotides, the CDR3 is TGTGCCAGCAGTTTGTGGCGGGGGGGCGTCTTAGAGACCCAGTACTTC. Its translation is CASSLWRGGVLETQYF.

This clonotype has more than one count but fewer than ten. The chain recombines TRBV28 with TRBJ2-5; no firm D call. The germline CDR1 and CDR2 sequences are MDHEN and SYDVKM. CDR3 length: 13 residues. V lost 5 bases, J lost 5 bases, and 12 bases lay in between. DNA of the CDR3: TGTGCCAGCAGTACGGTTGTCGGTGAGACCCAGTACTTC. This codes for CASSTVVGETQYF.

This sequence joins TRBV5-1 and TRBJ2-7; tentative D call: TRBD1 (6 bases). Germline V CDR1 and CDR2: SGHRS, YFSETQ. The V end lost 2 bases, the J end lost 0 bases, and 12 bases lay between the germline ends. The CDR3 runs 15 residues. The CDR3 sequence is CASSFGQSYSYEQYF. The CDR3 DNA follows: TGCGCCAGCAGCTTCGGACAGTCCTACTCCTACGAGCAGTACTTC.

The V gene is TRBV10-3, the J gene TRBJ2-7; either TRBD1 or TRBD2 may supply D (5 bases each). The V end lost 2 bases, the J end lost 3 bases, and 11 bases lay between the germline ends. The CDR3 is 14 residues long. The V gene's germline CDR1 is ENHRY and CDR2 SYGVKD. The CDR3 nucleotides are TGTGCCATCAGTGAGGGGGGATCCCTCTACGAGCAGTACGTC. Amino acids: CAISEGGSLYEQYV.

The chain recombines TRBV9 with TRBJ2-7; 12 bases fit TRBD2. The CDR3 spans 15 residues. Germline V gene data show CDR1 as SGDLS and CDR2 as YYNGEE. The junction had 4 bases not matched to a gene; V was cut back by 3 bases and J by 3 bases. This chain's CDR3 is CASSGLAGENYEQYF. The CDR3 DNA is TGTGCCAGCAGCGGACTAGCGGGAGAAAACTACGAGCAGTACTTC.

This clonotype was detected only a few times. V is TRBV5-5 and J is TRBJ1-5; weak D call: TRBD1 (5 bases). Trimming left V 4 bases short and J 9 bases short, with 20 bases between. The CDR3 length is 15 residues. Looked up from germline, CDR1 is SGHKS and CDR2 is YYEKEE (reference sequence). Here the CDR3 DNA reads TGTGCCAGCAGCCCAAACACAGGAGGGAGGGGGCCCCAGCATTTT. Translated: CASSPNTGGRGPQHF.

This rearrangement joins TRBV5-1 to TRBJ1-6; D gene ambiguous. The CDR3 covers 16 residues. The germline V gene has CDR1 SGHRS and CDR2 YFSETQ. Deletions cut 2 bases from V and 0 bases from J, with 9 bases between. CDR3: CASSLGSSSYNSPLHF. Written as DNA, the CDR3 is TGCGCCAGCAGCTTAGGCAGCAGCTCCTATAATTCACCCCTCCACTTT.

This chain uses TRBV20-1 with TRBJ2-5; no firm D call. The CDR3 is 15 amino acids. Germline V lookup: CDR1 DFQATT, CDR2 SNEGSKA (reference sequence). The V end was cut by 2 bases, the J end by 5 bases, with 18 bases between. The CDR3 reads CSARSSLEMWETQYF. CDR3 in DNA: TGCAGTGCTAGATCCTCCCTGGAGATGTGGGAGACCCAGTACTTC.

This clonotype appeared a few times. The CDR3 protein is CASSYGQGGEQYF. CDR3 nucleotides: TGCGCCAGCAGCTATGGACAGGGTGGCGAGCAGTACTTC. The chain uses TRBV5-1 and TRBJ2-7; 8 nucleotides agree with TRBD1. The CDR3 sequence is 13 residues long. CDR1 and CDR2 from the germline V gene are SGHRS and YFSETQ. J lost 6 bases, V lost 3 bases, and 5 bases had no gene match. The variable domain in full, with the rest retrieved from reference TRBV5-1 and TRBJ2-7, is KAGVTQTPRYLIKTRGQQVTLSCSPISGHRSVSWYQQTPGQGLQFLFEYFSETQRNKGNFPGRFSGRQFSNSRSEMNVSTLELGDSALYLCASSYGQGGEQYFGPGTRLTVT.

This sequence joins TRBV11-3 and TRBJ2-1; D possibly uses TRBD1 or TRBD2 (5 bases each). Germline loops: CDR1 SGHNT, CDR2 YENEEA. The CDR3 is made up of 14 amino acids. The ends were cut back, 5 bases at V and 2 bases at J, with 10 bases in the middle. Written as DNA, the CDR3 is TGTGCCAGCAGCCATGAGGGACCCTACAATGAGCAGTTCTTC. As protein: CASSHEGPYNEQFF. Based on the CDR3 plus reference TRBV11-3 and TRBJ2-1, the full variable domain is EAGVVQSPRYKIIEKKQPVAFWCNPISGHNTLYWYLQNLGQGPELLIRYENEEAVDDSQLPKDRFSAERLKGVDSTLKIQPAELGDSAVYLCASSHEGPYNEQFFGPGTRLTVL.

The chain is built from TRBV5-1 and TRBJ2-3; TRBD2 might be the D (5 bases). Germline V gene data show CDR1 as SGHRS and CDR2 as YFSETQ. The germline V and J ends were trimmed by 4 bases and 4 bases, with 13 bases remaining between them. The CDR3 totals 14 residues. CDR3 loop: CASSAGPGADTQYF. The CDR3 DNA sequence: TGCGCCAGCAGCGCCGGGCCCGGGGCAGATACGCAGTATTTT.

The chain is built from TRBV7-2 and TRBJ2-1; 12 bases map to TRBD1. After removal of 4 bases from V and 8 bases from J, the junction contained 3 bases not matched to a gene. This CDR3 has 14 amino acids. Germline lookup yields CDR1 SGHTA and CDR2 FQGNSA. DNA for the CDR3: TGTGCCAGCAGCTGGGGACAGGGGGCACATGAGCAGTTCTTC. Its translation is CASSWGQGAHEQFF.

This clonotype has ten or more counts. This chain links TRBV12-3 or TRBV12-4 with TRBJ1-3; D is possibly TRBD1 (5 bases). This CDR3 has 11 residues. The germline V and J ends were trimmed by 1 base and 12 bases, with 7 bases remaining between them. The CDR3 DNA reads TGTGCCAGCAGTTTAGTCCAGGGCATATATTTT. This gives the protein CASSLVQGIYF.

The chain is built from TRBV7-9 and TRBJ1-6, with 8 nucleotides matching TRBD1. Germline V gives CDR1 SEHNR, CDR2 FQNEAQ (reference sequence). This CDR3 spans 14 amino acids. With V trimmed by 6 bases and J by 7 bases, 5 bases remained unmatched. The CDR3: CASRPTGVNSPLHF. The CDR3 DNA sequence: TGTGCCAGCAGACCGACAGGGGTCAATTCACCCCTCCACTTT. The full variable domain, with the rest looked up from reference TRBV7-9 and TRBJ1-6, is DTGVSQNPRHKITKRGQNVTFRCDPISEHNRLYWYRQTLGQGPEFLTYFQNEAQLEKSRLLSDRFSAERPKGSFSTLEIQRTEQGDSAMYLCASRPTGVNSPLHFGNGTRLTVT.

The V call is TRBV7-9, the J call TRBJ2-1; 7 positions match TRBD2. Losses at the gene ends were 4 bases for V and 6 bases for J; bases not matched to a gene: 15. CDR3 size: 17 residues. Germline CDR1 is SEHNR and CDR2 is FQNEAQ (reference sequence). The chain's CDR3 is CASSWDLTSAAGNEQFF. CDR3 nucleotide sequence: TGTGCCAGCAGCTGGGACCTTACTAGCGCCGCGGGCAATGAGCAGTTCTTC.

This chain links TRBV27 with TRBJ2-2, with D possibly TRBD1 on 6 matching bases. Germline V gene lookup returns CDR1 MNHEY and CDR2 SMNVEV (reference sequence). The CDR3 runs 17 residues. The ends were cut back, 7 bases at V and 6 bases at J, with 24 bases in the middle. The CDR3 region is CASTPGTGRGKAGELFF. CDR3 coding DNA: TGTGCCAGCACCCCAGGAACAGGGCGAGGCAAGGCCGGGGAGCTGTTTTTT.

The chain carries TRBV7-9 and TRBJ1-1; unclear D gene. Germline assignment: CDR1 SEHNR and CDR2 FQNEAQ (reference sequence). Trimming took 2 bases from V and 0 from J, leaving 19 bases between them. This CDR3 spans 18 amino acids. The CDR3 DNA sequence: TGTGCCAGCAGCTTAATGACATATCGGGTAGGTCTGAACACTGAAGCTTTCTTT. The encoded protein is CASSLMTYRVGLNTEAFF.

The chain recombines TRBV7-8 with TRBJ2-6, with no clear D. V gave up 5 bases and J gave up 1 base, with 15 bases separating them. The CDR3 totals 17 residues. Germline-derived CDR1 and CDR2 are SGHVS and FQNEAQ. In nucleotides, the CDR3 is TGTGCCAGCAGCCTACTGCGGACGGGTTCTGGGGCCAACGTCCTGACTTTC. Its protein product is CASSLLRTGSGANVLTF.

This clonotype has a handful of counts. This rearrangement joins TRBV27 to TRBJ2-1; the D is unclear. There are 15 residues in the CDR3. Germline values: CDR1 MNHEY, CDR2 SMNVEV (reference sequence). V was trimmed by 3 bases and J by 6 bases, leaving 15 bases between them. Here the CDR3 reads CASSFKFPPGNEQFF. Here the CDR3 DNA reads TGTGCCAGCAGTTTCAAGTTCCCTCCTGGCAATGAGCAGTTCTTC.

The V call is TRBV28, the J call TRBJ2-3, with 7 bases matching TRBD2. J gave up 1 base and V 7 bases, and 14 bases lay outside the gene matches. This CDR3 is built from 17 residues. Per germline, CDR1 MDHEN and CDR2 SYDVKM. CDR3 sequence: CASTGFIGGVRTDTQYF. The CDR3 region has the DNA TGTGCCAGCACGGGGTTTATTGGGGGGGTACGCACAGATACGCAGTATTTT.

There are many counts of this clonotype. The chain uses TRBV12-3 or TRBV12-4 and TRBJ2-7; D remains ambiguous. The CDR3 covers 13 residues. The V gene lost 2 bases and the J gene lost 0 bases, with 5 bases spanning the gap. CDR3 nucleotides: TGTGCCAGCAGTTTAACACCCTCCTACGAGCAGTACGTC. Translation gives CASSLTPSYEQYV.

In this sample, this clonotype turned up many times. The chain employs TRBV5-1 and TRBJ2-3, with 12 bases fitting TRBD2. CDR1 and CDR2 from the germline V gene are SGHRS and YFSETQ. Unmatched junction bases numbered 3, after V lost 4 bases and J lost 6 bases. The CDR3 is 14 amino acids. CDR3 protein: CASSLTSGGDTQYF. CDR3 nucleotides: TGCGCCAGCAGCCTGACTAGCGGGGGTGATACGCAGTATTTT.

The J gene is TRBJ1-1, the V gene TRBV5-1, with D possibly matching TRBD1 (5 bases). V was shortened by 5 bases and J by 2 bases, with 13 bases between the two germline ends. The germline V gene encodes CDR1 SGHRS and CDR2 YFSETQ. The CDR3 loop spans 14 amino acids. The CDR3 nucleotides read TGCGCCAGCAGATCATTTGGGGGAAACACTGAAGCTTTCTTT. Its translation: CASRSFGGNTEAFF.

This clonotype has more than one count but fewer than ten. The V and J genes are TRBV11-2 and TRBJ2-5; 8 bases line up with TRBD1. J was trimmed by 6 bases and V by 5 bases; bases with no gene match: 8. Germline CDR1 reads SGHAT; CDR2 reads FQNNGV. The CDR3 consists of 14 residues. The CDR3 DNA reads TGTGCCAGCAGCCAGGGGACAGGCGCAAAGACCCAGTACTTC. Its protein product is CASSQGTGAKTQYF.

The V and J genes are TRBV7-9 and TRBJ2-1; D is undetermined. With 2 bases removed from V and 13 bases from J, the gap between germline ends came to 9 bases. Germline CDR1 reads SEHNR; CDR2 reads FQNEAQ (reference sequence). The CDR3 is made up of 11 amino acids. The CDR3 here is CASSLLGHQFF. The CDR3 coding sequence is TGTGCCAGCAGCTTACTCGGTCACCAGTTCTTC. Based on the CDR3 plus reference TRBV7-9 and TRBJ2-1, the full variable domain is DTGVSQNPRHKITKRGQNVTFRCDPISEHNRLYWYRQTLGQGPEFLTYFQNEAQLEKSRLLSDRFSAERPKGSFSTLEIQRTEQGDSAMYLCASSLLGHQFFGPGTRLTVL.